The next 30 T cell receptor beta chains were all read from a single sample in a study of a mutant IDH1 vaccine in newly diagnosed glioma. As to time point: week 47, end of study. Vaccinated patients received 300 ug of mutant IDH1 20-mer peptide per dose, with topical imiquimod. The table came from immunoSEQ multiplex PCR; TCRdb's copy has only in-frame clones and leaves some out. The data contain some 87,000 clones, more than 80% of them singletons. These receptors have no known antigen. The sequencing used PBMCs, collected from a glioma patient whose treatment included an IDH1 peptide vaccine. The receptors were sampled from a man aged 40-49 years with glioma.

This sequence joins TRBV5-5 and TRBJ2-3; 9 nucleotides align to TRBD2. Germline CDR1 SGHKS, CDR2 YYEKEE (reference sequence). The CDR3 runs to 14 residues. The V and J ends lost 5 bases and 3 bases, in that order; junction bases with no gene match: 4. This CDR3 reads CASSRGLATDTQYF. CDR3 coding DNA: TGTGCCAGCAGTAGGGGACTAGCAACAGATACGCAGTATTTT. The complete variable domain, with remaining parts taken from reference TRBV5-5 and TRBJ2-3, reads DAGVTQSPTHLIKTRGQQVTLRCSPISGHKSVSWYQQVLGQGPQFIFQYYEKEERGRGNFPDRFSARQFPNYSSELNVNALLLGDSALYLCASSRGLATDTQYFGPGTRLTVL.

This chain joins TRBV15 and TRBJ1-2, with 8 bases identical to TRBD1. Germline loops: CDR1 LNHNV, CDR2 YYDKDF (reference sequence). The CDR3 spans 15 residues. V lost 0 bases to trimming and J lost 4 bases; unmatched junction nucleotides: 4. The CDR3 region has the DNA TGTGCCACCAGCAGAGATCGGACAGGGTTCTATGGCTACACCTTC. Translated, it gives CATSRDRTGFYGYTF.

The chain uses TRBV9 and TRBJ1-3, with D perhaps TRBD1 (5 bases). This CDR3 is 15 amino acids long. Deletions cut 0 bases from V and 2 bases from J, with 9 bases between. Germline values: CDR1 SGDLS, CDR2 YYNGEE. Written as DNA, the CDR3 is TGTGCCAGCAGCGTAGCTTCAGGGACTGGAAACACCATATATTTT. This gives the protein CASSVASGTGNTIYF.

This rearrangement joins TRBV28 to TRBJ2-7, with 9 bases that match TRBD1. In germline, CDR1 is MDHEN, CDR2 SYDVKM. The CDR3 covers 15 residues. The junction had 7 bases not matched to a gene; V was cut back by 5 bases and J by 2 bases. CDR3: CASSTNRGPPYEQYF. The CDR3 DNA follows: TGTGCCAGCAGTACGAACAGGGGGCCCCCCTACGAGCAGTACTTC.

The genes are TRBV19 and TRBJ1-5, with 7 bases fitting TRBD1. Germline CDR1 is LNHDA and CDR2 is SQIVND (reference sequence). V lost 4 bases to trimming and J lost 2 bases; unmatched junction nucleotides: 5. The CDR3 has 15 amino acids. The CDR3 DNA follows: TGTGCCAGTAGTACTCAGCAGGGGGGCAATCAGCCCCAGCATTTT. Translation: CASSTQQGGNQPQHF.

The rearrangement uses TRBV19 and TRBJ2-3, with D perhaps matching TRBD1 (6 bases). Deletions cut 6 bases from V and 1 base from J, with 11 bases between. Germline assignment: CDR1 LNHDA and CDR2 SQIVND (reference sequence). This CDR3 has 14 amino acids. This CDR3 is CASRNKGGTDTQYF. For the CDR3, the DNA is TGTGCCAGTAGGAACAAGGGGGGCACAGATACGCAGTATTTT.

The chain uses TRBV7-6 and TRBJ2-3; 10 bases line up with TRBD2. Germline V gene sequence: CDR1 SGHVS, CDR2 FNYEAQ. V was pared by 2 bases and J by 4 bases, with 12 bases of the junction left unmatched. The CDR3 consists of 18 residues. The CDR3 protein is CASSLRSSGTSVPDTQYF. DNA of the CDR3: TGTGCCAGCAGCTTACGGTCGTCCGGGACTAGCGTCCCAGATACGCAGTATTTT. Looking up the rest from reference TRBV7-6 and TRBJ2-3 gives the full variable domain: GAGVSQSPRYKVTKRGQDVALRCDPISGHVSLYWYRQALGQGPEFLTYFNYEAQQDKSGLPNDRFSAERPEGSISTLTIQRTEQRDSAMYRCASSLRSSGTSVPDTQYFGPGTRLTVL.

The J gene is TRBJ1-1, the V gene TRBV5-6; D is undetermined. The CDR3 contains 14 residues. V shed 0 bases and J shed 1 base, with 7 bases lying between them. CDR1 SGHDT and CDR2 YYEEEE come from the germline V gene. The CDR3 nucleotides read TGTGCCAGCAGCTTGGGGCCAGCGAACACTGAAGCTTTCTTT. This sequence encodes CASSLGPANTEAFF. The whole variable domain, filled in from reference TRBV5-6 and TRBJ1-1, reads DAGVTQSPTHLIKTRGQQVTLRCSPKSGHDTVSWYQQALGQGPQFIFQYYEEEERQRGNFPDRFSGHQFPNYSSELNVNALLLGDSALYLCASSLGPANTEAFFGQGTRLTVV.

V is TRBV6-5 and J is TRBJ2-7, with unresolved D. This CDR3 has 13 residues. From germline, CDR1 is MNHEY and CDR2 SVGAGI. Trimming removed 0 bases from V and 2 bases from J, with 5 bases in between. Here the CDR3 DNA reads TGTGCCAGCAGTTACTCGGGAACCTACGAGCAGTACTTC. Translating gives CASSYSGTYEQYF.

V is TRBV7-6 and J is TRBJ2-1; D is unclear. The CDR3 totals 14 residues. The germline gives CDR1 SGHVS, CDR2 FNYEAQ. V was cut by 4 bases and J by 9 bases, with 16 bases left in between. CDR3 region: CASSSSPRMSEQFF. The CDR3 coding sequence is TGTGCCAGCAGCTCGAGTCCCCGGATGAGTGAGCAGTTCTTC.

The rearrangement joins TRBV6-1 to TRBJ2-5; 7 bases are shared with TRBD1. Germline lookup yields CDR1 MNHNS and CDR2 SASEGT. The CDR3 runs to 15 residues. J gave up 10 bases and V 7 bases, and 18 bases lay outside the gene matches. The CDR3 coding sequence is TGTGCCAGCATCCCCGGGACAGCTACAATCAGTGGCCAGTACTTC. Residues: CASIPGTATISGQYF.

The chain is built from TRBV5-4 and TRBJ1-2; D may be TRBD1 (6 bases). The V gene's germline CDR1 is SGHNT and CDR2 YYREEE (reference sequence). Trimming removed 4 bases at V and 3 bases at J, with 13 bases between. This CDR3 is 14 amino acids long. For the CDR3, the DNA is TGTGCCAGCAGCCCATGGACAGTCGACTATGGCTACACCTTC. Translated, it gives CASSPWTVDYGYTF.

CDR3 bases: TGTGCCAGCAGCTTAGTTACAGGGGCCGAGCAGTACTTC. Its translation: CASSLVTGAEQYF. The V gene is TRBV7-2, the J gene TRBJ2-7; 7 bases are shared with TRBD1. The junction had 3 bases not matched to a gene; V was cut back by 1 base and J by 6 bases. Germline V lookup: CDR1 SGHTA, CDR2 FQGNSA. The CDR3 loop spans 13 amino acids.

The rearrangement uses TRBV27 and TRBJ2-7, with TRBD1 matching over 7 bases. The CDR3 is 13 amino acids. CDR1 and CDR2 (germline): MNHEY, SMNVEV (reference sequence). V lost 2 bases to trimming and J lost 6 bases; unmatched junction nucleotides: 4. CDR3 amino acids: CASSLRQGLEQYF. In DNA form, the CDR3 reads TGTGCCAGCAGTTTAAGACAGGGCCTCGAGCAGTACTTC.

The CDR3 sequence is CASSQVARLNTEAFF. CDR3 DNA: TGCGCCAGCAGCCAAGTAGCCAGGTTGAACACTGAAGCTTTCTTT. The V and J genes are TRBV4-3 and TRBJ1-1; D not certain. V shed 1 base and J shed 0 bases, with 9 bases lying between them. The germline CDR1 and CDR2 sequences are LGHNA and YSLEER. The CDR3 length is 15 residues.

This chain joins TRBV6-6 and TRBJ1-2, with D unresolved. CDR3 length: 15 amino acids. The V end lost 6 bases, the J end lost 0 bases, and 14 bases lay between the germline ends. Germline V gene sequence: CDR1 MNHNY, CDR2 SVGAGI (reference sequence). The CDR3 spells CASSQRSGTNYGYTF. The CDR3 nucleotides read TGTGCCAGCAGCCAGCGGTCGGGAACTAACTATGGCTACACCTTC.

The chain uses TRBV7-3 and TRBJ2-2, with 11 nucleotides matching TRBD2. Germline CDR1 and CDR2: SGHTA and FQGTGA. After removal of 4 bases from V and 4 bases from J, the junction contained 2 bases not matched to a gene. This CDR3 spans 15 amino acids. The CDR3 loop reads CASSYLAGGTGELFF. CDR3 in DNA: TGTGCCAGCAGCTACCTAGCGGGAGGCACCGGGGAGCTGTTTTTT.

The CDR3 region is CASSTAGEGLAGTYEQYF. The CDR3 DNA reads as TGTGCCAGCAGCACAGCCGGCGAGGGACTAGCGGGAACCTACGAGCAGTACTTC. The chain couples TRBV2 to TRBJ2-7; 13 bases are shared with TRBD2. Germline V gene sequence: CDR1 SNHLY, CDR2 FYNNEI. V shed 6 bases, J shed 2 bases, and the junction held 13 bases outside the gene matches. The CDR3 totals 18 residues.

The chain employs TRBV6-5 and TRBJ1-5; D is uncertain. From germline, CDR1 is MNHEY and CDR2 SVGAGI. The CDR3 spans 16 residues. V was clipped by 2 bases and J by 0 bases, with 11 bases between them. This CDR3 reads CASSYRSVDSNQPQHF. Here the CDR3 DNA reads TGTGCCAGCAGTTACCGGAGTGTGGATAGCAATCAGCCCCAGCATTTT.

The genes are TRBV30 and TRBJ1-2; no firm D call. This CDR3 contains 13 residues. Trimming left V 1 base short and J 4 bases short, with 10 bases between. Looked up from germline, CDR1 is GTSNPN and CDR2 is SVGIG (reference sequence). CDR3 amino acids: CAWSADDGYGYTF. The CDR3, as DNA: TGTGCCTGGAGTGCGGACGACGGCTATGGCTACACCTTC.

The J gene is TRBJ1-1, the V gene TRBV7-2; TRBD1 is a possible D gene (6 bases). Between the trimmed V and J ends, which lost 2 bases and 5 bases, there was a span of 24 bases. Per the germline V gene, CDR1 is SGHTA and CDR2 is FQGNSA. The CDR3 is 18 residues long. DNA of the CDR3: TGTGCCAGCAGCTTAAGGTTGGGGAGCAGGGGAAGGGGTACTGAAGCTTTCTTT. Amino acid sequence: CASSLRLGSRGRGTEAFF.

This chain connects TRBV7-6 to TRBJ2-7; 10 bases match TRBD1. Unmatched junction bases numbered 2, after V lost 1 base and J lost 2 bases. Germline CDR1 is SGHVS and CDR2 is FNYEAQ. CDR3 size: 15 residues. The CDR3 region is CASSLGQGAPYEQYF. The CDR3 nucleotides read TGTGCCAGCAGCTTAGGACAGGGGGCCCCCTACGAGCAGTACTTC.

The table lists this clone with a count of one. The CDR3 loop reads CASGFSGQGPGNTIYF. The CDR3, as DNA: TGTGCTAGTGGTTTCTCTGGGCAGGGCCCTGGAAACACCATATATTTT. V gene TRBV12-5 combines with J gene TRBJ1-3; a possible D gene is TRBD1 (5 bases). The CDR3 extends over 16 amino acids. Germline V gene data show CDR1 as LGHNT and CDR2 as FRNRAP. Between the trimmed V and J ends, which lost 3 bases and 2 bases, there was a span of 14 bases.

The rearrangement joins TRBV28 to TRBJ1-2; 8 positions agree with TRBD1. With V trimmed by 2 bases and J by 1 base, 12 bases remained unmatched. CDR3 size: 18 residues. From germline, CDR1 is MDHEN and CDR2 SYDVKM. CDR3 sequence (DNA): TGTGCCAGCAGTTTACCTGCCGGGACAGGAGTGTTTAACTATGGCTACACCTTC. Protein product: CASSLPAGTGVFNYGYTF.

The chain employs TRBV4-2 and TRBJ1-4; D gene uncertain. The V gene's germline CDR1 is LGHNA and CDR2 YNFKEQ. Between the trimmed V and J ends, which lost 4 bases and 8 bases, there was a span of 17 bases. The CDR3 is 15 residues long. CDR3 coding DNA: TGTGCCAGCAGCCCGGGAGGGAGCCTGGAGGAAAAACTGTTTTTT. It is translated as CASSPGGSLEEKLFF.

This chain connects TRBV5-1 to TRBJ1-3, with a possible D match to TRBD1 (5 bases). Germline CDR1 and CDR2: SGHRS and YFSETQ. Trimming stripped 1 base from V and 1 base from J, with 12 bases between. The CDR3 spans 16 residues. The CDR3 bases are TGCGCCAGCAGCTTGCCAGGGCCCAGGTCTGGAAACACCATATATTTT. Residues: CASSLPGPRSGNTIYF.

This clone has more than one count but fewer than ten. The chain has TRBV11-2 and TRBJ2-5; a weak D match, TRBD1 (6 bases). Trimming removed 5 bases from V and 5 bases from J, with 18 bases in between. The CDR3 contains 15 residues. Per germline, CDR1 SGHAT and CDR2 FQNNGV. The CDR3 loop reads CASSPLGRDIETQYF. The DNA of the CDR3 is TGTGCCAGCAGCCCCTTGGGTAGGGACATTGAGACCCAGTACTTC. Full variable domain (missing parts from reference TRBV11-2 and TRBJ2-5): EAGVAQSPRYKIIEKRQSVAFWCNPISGHATLYWYQQILGQGPKLLIQFQNNGVVDDSQLPKDRFSAERLKGVDSTLKIQPAKLEDSAVYLCASSPLGRDIETQYFGPGTRLLVL.

This chain links TRBV7-2 with TRBJ2-5; D gene unclear. The V gene lost 6 bases and the J gene lost 5 bases, with 7 bases spanning the gap. This CDR3 has 11 amino acids. Germline values: CDR1 SGHTA, CDR2 FQGNSA. CDR3 amino acids: CASRSYETQYF. CDR3 coding DNA: TGTGCCAGCAGGTCCTACGAGACCCAGTACTTC. The full variable domain, in which reference TRBV7-2 and TRBJ2-5 provide the parts outside the CDR3, is GAGVSQSPSNKVTEKGKDVELRCDPISGHTALYWYRQSLGQGLEFLIYFQGNSAPDKSGLPSDRFSAERTGGSVSTLTIQRTQQEDSAVYLCASRSYETQYFGPGTRLLVL.

This chain links TRBV5-1 with TRBJ2-7; 13 nucleotides align to TRBD2. With 4 bases clipped from V and 4 bases from J, the junction kept 11 bases outside the gene matches. This CDR3 has 17 amino acids. Looked up from germline, CDR1 is SGHRS and CDR2 is YFSETQ. The CDR3 region has the DNA TGCGCCAGCAGCCTACTGCCCGGGACTAGCGGGACGTACGAGCAGTACTTC. This codes for CASSLLPGTSGTYEQYF.

The chain has TRBV11-2 and TRBJ2-7, with unresolved D. V gave up 5 bases and J gave up 7 bases, with 9 bases separating them. The CDR3 is 11 residues long. CDR1 SGHAT and CDR2 FQNNGV come from the germline V gene. Written as DNA, the CDR3 is TGTGCCAGCAGCCAATCTGGAGAGCAGTACTTC. Its translation: CASSQSGEQYF. The entire variable domain, with the rest obtained from reference TRBV11-2 and TRBJ2-7, is as follows: EAGVAQSPRYKIIEKRQSVAFWCNPISGHATLYWYQQILGQGPKLLIQFQNNGVVDDSQLPKDRFSAERLKGVDSTLKIQPAKLEDSAVYLCASSQSGEQYFGPGTRLTVT.